This paragraph reports one TCR beta chain. The germline V gene has CDR1 LGHDT and CDR2 YNNKEL (reference sequence). Trimming took off 0 bases at V and 5 bases at J, with 16 bases between the two ends. The CDR3 spans 16 residues. This specimen belongs to a study of blood T cell repertoires in COVID-19. Study-wide background: Some COVID-19 samples were acute and others convalescent; all came from the United States, Italy and Spain.

Repertoires were generated with immunoSEQ multiplex PCR, while TCRdb's copy carries only in-frame clones and drops some. The table has approximately 60,000 clones, around 76% seen once. The genes are TRBV3-1 (or the pseudogene TRBV3-2) and TRBJ1-1; maybe TRBD1 (6 bases). The sequencing sample was made of peripheral blood. The source of this sequence is a woman over 75 with acute or convalescent COVID-19. In DNA form, the CDR3 reads TGTGCCAGCAGCCAAGAAGGTACAGGGCGCTCAACTGAAGCTTTCTTT. Protein sequence: CASSQEGTGRSTEAFF.